The 11 T cell receptor beta chains given below trace back to one sample, sequenced in a study of CD8 T cells in Susac syndrome. After extraction with the RNeasy kit, 0.5 to 1 ug of the RNA was reverse transcribed using random hexamers. From the immunoSEQ multiplex PCR reads, TCRdb called clonotypes with MiXCR, one entry per CDR3 protein. The sample carries about 85,000 distinct CDR3 sequences, 85% to 95% recorded once. Specimen: CD8+ T cells from PBMCs. Receptors originate from a human donor with Susac syndrome.

V usage is TRBV5-6 and J usage is TRBJ2-7; TRBD2 matches 11 bases. V gave up 2 bases and J gave up 4 bases; unmatched junction bases: 5. Germline V CDR1 and CDR2: SGHDT, YYEEEE. This CDR3 comprises 15 residues. DNA for the CDR3: TGTGCCAGCAGCTTTCTCACTAGCGGGAGATACGAGCAGTACTTC. This translates into CASSFLTSGRYEQYF.

The chain couples TRBV9 to TRBJ2-1, with D unresolved. V shed 3 bases and J shed 9 bases, with 16 bases lying between them. Per germline, CDR1 SGDLS and CDR2 YYNGEE. This CDR3 region has 14 residues. CDR3 amino acids: CASSAPLARGEQFF. For the CDR3, the DNA is TGTGCCAGCAGCGCCCCTCTTGCGAGAGGTGAGCAGTTCTTC.

The genes are TRBV27 and TRBJ1-1, with a possible D match to TRBD1 (6 bases). V was pared by 8 bases and J by 1 base, with 14 bases between. There are 14 residues in the CDR3. Germline V lookup: CDR1 MNHEY, CDR2 SMNVEV (reference sequence). In DNA, the CDR3 is TGTGCCAGCGGGGAAGGGGGAAGGAACACTGAAGCTTTCTTT. Protein sequence: CASGEGGRNTEAFF.

V gene TRBV27 combines with J gene TRBJ2-7; TRBD1 matches at 12 bases. This CDR3 has 17 residues. V lost 4 bases and J lost 2; bases outside the gene matches: 9. CDR1 and CDR2 (germline): MNHEY, SMNVEV (reference sequence). The CDR3 is CASSSGQGAQYTYEQYF. Written as DNA, the CDR3 is TGTGCCAGCAGTTCGGGACAGGGGGCGCAATATACCTACGAGCAGTACTTC.

The chain links TRBV20-1 to TRBJ1-1; the match to TRBD1 covers 7 bases. V lost 3 bases and J lost 0; bases outside the gene matches: 1. The CDR3 covers 13 residues. The germline V gene has CDR1 DFQATT and CDR2 SNEGSKA (reference sequence). The CDR3 bases are TGCAGTGCTAGTCAGGGGGTGAACACTGAAGCTTTCTTT. This gives the protein CSASQGVNTEAFF.

The chain has TRBV4-3 and TRBJ1-1, with D unresolved. The V gene's germline CDR1 is LGHNA and CDR2 YSLEER. Trimming left V 3 bases short and J 1 base short, with 6 bases between. The CDR3 totals 13 residues. The CDR3 coding sequence is TGCGCCAGCAGCCAGACTGGGAACACTGAAGCTTTCTTT. This gives the protein CASSQTGNTEAFF.

The chain is built from TRBV7-2 and TRBJ2-3; TRBD2 aligns across 9 bases. Trimming took 3 bases from V and 2 from J; bases not matched to a gene: 6. The V gene's germline CDR1 is SGHTA and CDR2 FQGNSA. CDR3 length: 16 amino acids. CDR3 region: CASSFGASGTTDTQYF. The CDR3 nucleotides read TGTGCCAGCAGCTTTGGCGCTAGCGGGACCACAGATACGCAGTATTTT.

The table lists this clonotype with a count of one. The gene calls are TRBV28 and TRBJ2-3; D gene ambiguous. V was trimmed by 2 bases and J by 4 bases, leaving 10 bases between them. The germline V gene has CDR1 MDHEN and CDR2 SYDVKM. The CDR3 totals 14 residues. CDR3 in amino acids: CASSLVSKPDTQYF. Written as DNA, the CDR3 is TGTGCCAGCAGTTTAGTATCGAAGCCAGATACGCAGTATTTT.

The rearrangement joins TRBV30 to TRBJ2-7; 8 bases match TRBD2. Looked up from germline, CDR1 is GTSNPN and CDR2 is SVGIG (reference sequence). The CDR3 length is 13 residues. J was trimmed by 3 bases and V by 3 bases; bases with no gene match: 4. CDR3 loop: CAWRGLVGYEQYF. The CDR3 nucleotides read TGTGCCTGGAGGGGACTAGTTGGCTACGAGCAGTACTTC.

The chain employs TRBV7-9 and TRBJ2-4; 8 positions match TRBD1. The CDR3 sequence is 16 residues long. CDR1 and CDR2 (germline): SEHNR, FQNEAQ (reference sequence). Germline trimming cut 4 bases from V and 3 bases from J; bases unmatched to any gene: 8. Here the CDR3 DNA reads TGTGCCAGCAGCTCATCAGGGGGCTGGAGCAAAAACATTCAGTACTTC. Residues: CASSSSGGWSKNIQYF. The full variable domain, completed using reference TRBV7-9 and TRBJ2-4, is DTGVSQNPRHKITKRGQNVTFRCDPISEHNRLYWYRQTLGQGPEFLTYFQNEAQLEKSRLLSDRFSAERPKGSFSTLEIQRTEQGDSAMYLCASSSSGGWSKNIQYFGAGTRLSVL.

This chain joins TRBV29-1 and TRBJ1-1; possibly TRBD1 for D (6 bases). V was trimmed by 5 bases and J by 3 bases, leaving 13 bases between them. The germline V gene has CDR1 SQVTM and CDR2 ANQGSEA. The CDR3 is made up of 13 amino acids. CDR3 nucleotides: TGCAGCGTTCTTCGGGGGCTGCACACTGAAGCTTTCTTT. Amino acids: CSVLRGLHTEAFF.